Given below is one T cell receptor (beta chain) in context. Its antigen is still unknown. Base qualities were left out, and no much larger clone turns up one base away. Libraries were made using the immunoSEQ multiplex PCR assay. The multiplex PCR relied on a mix of 60 forward primers for TCR Vbeta segments and 13 reverse primers for TCR Jbeta segments. The CDR3 region of rearranged TCR beta genes was amplified from genomic DNA by a multiplex PCR assay. The amplified TCR beta libraries were sequenced on the Illumina HiSeq System as 87-base-pair reads. Per the authors' processing: A later analysis counted tens of millions of unique TCR beta chains across the 666 repertoires, and about 10 million of these chains were shared by at least two donors. Raw reads were error-corrected and collapsed into unique sequences with a nearest-neighbor algorithm that merged closely related sequences to remove PCR and sequencing errors. Alignment of CDR3 sequences to IMGT reference sequences was used to assign V, D and J gene segments. For a sequence to be retained, a match of at least six nucleotides to both a V gene segment and a J gene segment was required. Rearrangements were called productive when the CDR3 lacked stop codons and stayed in frame with V and J; all others were non-productive. CDR3 was defined by IMGT convention, running from the second conserved V-encoded cysteine to the conserved J-encoded phenylalanine. The earlier analysis of 587 of the donors excluded sequences that lacked an unambiguous match to a single V gene segment. In an earlier analysis of approximately 590 of the donors, a V segment was called functional when productive rearrangements were above 56.7%, and segregating when the standard deviation between donors exceeded 5%. A statistical classification framework was built for diagnosing cytomegalovirus status from the catalog of TCR beta chain sequences. In a later analysis, V and J genes were assigned by comparing TCR nucleotide sequences against IMGT/GENE-DB human TR gene sequences. Using the TCRdist pipeline, a later analysis assigned CDR3 sequences along with most-parsimonious VDJ recombination scenarios. A later analysis defined each TCR beta chain by its CDR3 amino acid sequence plus V-gene family, and excluded reads lacking a unique V-gene family. As a way to deal with suspected cross-contamination and a sequencing artifact, a later analysis dropped approximately 590 nucleotide sequences that were highly shared and had low generation probability. For each public chain, a later analysis derived a clonal expansion index from normalized ranks of inferred template counts within each repertoire. Generation probabilities in a later analysis came from a VDJ recombination model fitted to out-of-frame rearrangements, and those results were checked against IGoR. In a later analysis, hypergeometric tests were used to score TCR-TCR, TCR-HLA and TCR-CMV co-occurrence, with a repertoire-size bias correction applied to TCR pairs. In a later analysis, false discovery rates were estimated by permuting HLA or CMV assignments 20 times. In a later analysis, co-occurring TCRs were grouped using DBSCAN, and TCRdist sequence similarity was added for clustering within HLA-allele-positive subsets. Repertoires with fewer than 30,000 or more than 120,000 public chains, plus five repertoires with anomalous nucleotide sharing, were excluded from co-occurrence clustering. The clones in this table, taken by TCRdb from immuneACCESS, are in-frame only. Not every clone is retained; where verified, under half of the shortfall comes from an unresolved V gene, and the cause of the rest is unknown. V and J calls and clone size follow that table, whereas D and trimming were derived from the DNA. For this sample the table gives 35,000 to 45,000 clones, of which 63% were detected only once. 12% of the sample is in the top ten clones.

CDR1 and CDR2 are read off the germline V gene as MDHEN and SYDVKM. Trimming removed 4 bases from V and 4 bases from J, leaving 10 bases between the germline ends. The CDR3 goes from the cysteine to the phenylalanine over 13 residues. The only DNA kept is the CDR3, 39 bases in frame from the first base. The data were obtained in a study of cytomegalovirus exposure and HLA in healthy donors (TCRdb year 2017). Study-wide context: In an earlier analysis of roughly 500 of the donors, approximately 300 Gb of sequence data and approximately 100 million unique TCR beta sequences from roughly 200 million T cells were reported. Rather than using new phenotypic data, the later analysis identified candidate immune exposures from TCR beta sequences and from how often those sequences occurred across donors. To predict cytomegalovirus infection status, the study combined high-throughput TCR immunosequencing, statistical association of individual TCRs with disease status, and machine learning. An early release covering about 600 HLA-typed donors comprised roughly 300 gigabases of sequencing data and around 85 million unique TCR sequences. Of the roughly 420 genotyped donors, 75% to 85% were placed in the genetic ancestry cluster associated with self-reported Caucasian donors. The number of donors typed differed by locus, with roughly 629-640 for A, B, C, DRB1 and DQB1, around 520 for DQA1, about 610 for DPA1, and some 440 for DPB1. A later genetic analysis used genome-wide SNP genotypes for about 65% of the 666 donors, treating that subset as a discovery cohort. HLA typing included class I and class II loci at four-digit resolution. The study aimed to test whether cataloging public T cell receptors could reveal signatures of past pathogen exposure. Among some 410 genotyped donors of the cohort, an average of around 220,000 unique TCR beta nucleotide sequences was sequenced per donor, of which 15% to 20% were non-productive. A later analysis re-examined previously published TCR beta repertoires from about 700 donors and added high-resolution HLA genotyping to investigate patterns of TCR occurrence. Donor age, sex, ethnicity and CMV serostatus were compiled alongside the repertoire data. Because of strong linkage in the cohort, roughly five DR-DQ haplotypes were treated as single units for association and clustering. In an earlier analysis of 587 of the donors, high-throughput TCR beta sequencing was used to judge whether each TCR beta V gene segment behaved as functional or pseudogenic. The study used immunosequencing to profile the T cell repertoires of several hundred subjects and linked those repertoires to cytomegalovirus serostatus. Every discovery cohort repertoire had been produced on one sequencing platform. Besides the first cohort of about 730 subjects, a separate validation cohort made up of 120 or so different subjects was used.

Broad study findings and their caveats: The study listed 150 to 200 TCR beta chains as associated with cytomegalovirus. In vitro tests confirmed that a few of the cytomegalovirus-associated TCR beta chains recognize cytomegalovirus antigens. A later analysis reported that several top co-occurrence clusters appeared linked to parvovirus B19, influenza, CMV and Epstein-Barr virus. Correlated functional status among segregating V segments might reflect linkage disequilibrium, but an unknown experimental factor could not be ruled out. In a later analysis, some 17,000 TCR beta sequences were associated with specific HLA alleles at a false discovery rate of 0.05. According to a later analysis, TCR association rates differed among HLA loci, with DRB1 alleles showing the most associated TCRs and HLA-C alleles showing the fewest. In an earlier analysis of over 550 of the donors, most TCR beta V segments were observed in productive rearrangements about 90% or about 30% of the time, broadly matching IMGT annotations. In a later genetic analysis, a missense DCLRE1C variant was associated with V-gene and J-gene trimming of TCR beta chains, and the association was replicated in an independent cohort. A further reported finding was that TCR beta sequences accurately predicted the HLA-A and HLA-B alleles for most subjects in the first cohort. According to a later analysis, most CMV-associated TCR beta chains appeared to be HLA-restricted, and the HLA associations seemed to be driven largely by CMV exposure. Across donors, most TCR sequences were observed very rarely, whereas some public TCRs were present in many individuals. Because the 87-base-pair reads could not distinguish some IMGT-functional V segments, including TRBV6-2 and TRBV6-3, those segments were excluded. The presence/absence analyses assumed that sequencing depth was roughly uniform across donors, and that assumption may not be true. According to the authors, the approach could potentially be generalized to other disease states and immunological phenotypes. A cluster of highly shared sequence variants was judged likely to be a technical artifact of the sequencing pipeline. When HLA alleles, especially DR and DQ, strongly co-occurred, attributing TCR associations to individual alleles was difficult. The only immune exposure information available for the cohort was CMV serostatus. A later analysis found that HLA-associated TCR beta chains were more clonally expanded and had lower generation probabilities than equally common non-associated chains. This cohort had only TCR beta chains sequenced, and the lack of alpha or paired-chain data limited which features could be detected. Because HLA typing was unavailable for some donors at each locus, only the typed subset was used in association tests. The classifier was reported to diagnose cytomegalovirus status with high specificity and sensitivity in both the original and validation cohorts. According to a later genetic analysis, donors in an Asian-associated ancestry cluster had fewer N-insertions in productive TCRs than the approximately 690-donor mean. Because counts were too low, around 17 rarely observed V segments, including chromosome 9 orphons, were left out of the earlier analysis of a few hundred of the donors.

The cohort consisted of more than 650 healthy bone marrow donors. At the time of sampling, every cohort member was nominally healthy, though immune exposures that went unrecorded were likely present. The donor was CMV seropositive and was included in the group of 290 or so seropositive cohort members. A peripheral blood sample was collected from each donor, and TCR beta sequencing was performed on peripheral blood mononuclear cells. The Qiagen DNeasy Blood Extraction Kit was used to extract genomic DNA from the blood cell samples. The specimen sequenced was PBMCs. The TCR originated in a man in his fifties or sixties in good health and CMV-seropositive. The chain employs TRBV28 and TRBJ2-5; no D gene is confidently identified. The DNA reads as follows: TGTGCCAGCAGTTCCCGTCGTAGAGAGACCCAGTACTTC. This codes for CASSSRRRETQYF.